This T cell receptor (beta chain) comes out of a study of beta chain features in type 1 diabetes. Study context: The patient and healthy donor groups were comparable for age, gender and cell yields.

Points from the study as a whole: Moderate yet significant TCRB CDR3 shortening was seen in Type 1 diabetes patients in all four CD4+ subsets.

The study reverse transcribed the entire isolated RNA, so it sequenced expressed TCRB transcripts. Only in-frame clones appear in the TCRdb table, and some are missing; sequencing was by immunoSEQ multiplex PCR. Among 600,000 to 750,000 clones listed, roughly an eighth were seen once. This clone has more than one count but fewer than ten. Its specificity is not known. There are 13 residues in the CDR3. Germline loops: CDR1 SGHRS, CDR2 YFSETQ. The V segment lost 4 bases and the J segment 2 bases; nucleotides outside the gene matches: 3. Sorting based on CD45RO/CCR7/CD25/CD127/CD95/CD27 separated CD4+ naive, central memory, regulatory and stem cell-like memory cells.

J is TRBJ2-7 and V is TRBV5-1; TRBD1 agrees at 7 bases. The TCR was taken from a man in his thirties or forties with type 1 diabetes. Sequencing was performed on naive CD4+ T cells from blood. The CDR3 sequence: CASSVGQTYEQYF. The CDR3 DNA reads TGCGCCAGCAGCGTGGGACAGACCTACGAGCAGTACTTC.